The next 9 T cell receptor beta chains were all read from a single sample in a study of Ad26.COV2.S vaccination and SARS-CoV-2 variants. Treatment defined: roughly 20 received Ad26.COV2.S at low or high dose, single or two shots; a few received placebo; per-sample allocation not given. Samples were taken on day 63 after the first vaccine or placebo injection. Assay: immunoSEQ multiplex PCR; the TCRdb copy retains only in-frame clones and omits some. The table has some 270,000 clones, roughly 89% seen once. This material consisted of peripheral blood, taken in a trial of Ad26.COV2.S vaccine versus placebo. The source of these receptors is a person between 18 and 59 years old who received the Ad26.COV2.S COVID-19 vaccine or a placebo.

The chain uses TRBV5-1 and TRBJ2-1; D ambiguous. V was pared by 4 bases and J by 7 bases, with 15 bases between. Germline V gene sequence: CDR1 SGHRS, CDR2 YFSETQ. This CDR3 contains 14 residues. This CDR3 reads CASSPPPDLNEQFF. DNA of the CDR3: TGCGCCAGCAGCCCGCCTCCAGATCTAAATGAGCAGTTCTTC. Looking up the rest from reference TRBV5-1 and TRBJ2-1 gives the full variable domain: KAGVTQTPRYLIKTRGQQVTLSCSPISGHRSVSWYQQTPGQGLQFLFEYFSETQRNKGNFPGRFSGRQFSNSRSEMNVSTLELGDSALYLCASSPPPDLNEQFFGPGTRLTVL.

This sequence joins TRBV6-6 and TRBJ1-2; D is possibly TRBD1 (6 bases). The length of the CDR3 is 15 residues. The germline V and J ends were trimmed by 4 bases and 8 bases, with 20 bases remaining between them. Germline CDR1 MNHNY, CDR2 SVGAGI (reference sequence). DNA for the CDR3: TGTGCCAGCAGTTTTCAACTTCAGGGGAGAGACGGCTACACCTTC. Translated, it gives CASSFQLQGRDGYTF.

V and J are TRBV2 and TRBJ1-5, with 9 bases matching TRBD1. The CDR3 sequence is 14 residues long. Losses at the gene ends were 4 bases for V and 7 bases for J; bases not matched to a gene: 5. Germline values: CDR1 SNHLY, CDR2 FYNNEI. CDR3 sequence: CASSAGTGKQPQHF. The CDR3 DNA reads TGTGCCAGCAGTGCGGGGACAGGGAAGCAGCCCCAGCATTTT. Looking up the rest from reference TRBV2 and TRBJ1-5 gives the full variable domain: EPEVTQTPSHQVTQMGQEVILRCVPISNHLYFYWYRQILGQKVEFLVSFYNNEISEKSEIFDDQFSVERPDGSNFTLKIRSTKLEDSAMYFCASSAGTGKQPQHFGDGTRLSIL.

The chain carries TRBV19 and TRBJ2-3, with D possibly TRBD2 on 6 matching bases. This CDR3 comprises 15 residues. V was pared by 4 bases and J by 2 bases, with 13 bases between. Germline values: CDR1 LNHDA, CDR2 SQIVND (reference sequence). The CDR3 protein is CASSTGLPFTDTQYF. Here the CDR3 DNA reads TGTGCCAGTAGTACGGGACTCCCCTTCACAGATACGCAGTATTTT.

This clone was picked up a small number of times. The rearrangement joins TRBV27 to TRBJ1-2; possible D gene TRBD1, 5 bases. CDR1 and CDR2 (germline): MNHEY, SMNVEV (reference sequence). V lost 5 bases and J 7 bases, leaving 20 bases between the germline ends. The CDR3 runs 15 residues. CDR3: CASSPQRGVWSGYTF. The CDR3 nucleotides read TGTGCCAGCAGTCCTCAGCGGGGGGTTTGGTCTGGCTACACCTTC.

The chain uses TRBV7-2 and TRBJ2-7; the D is unclear. In germline, CDR1 is SGHTA, CDR2 FQGNSA. V was clipped by 5 bases and J by 1 base, with 18 bases between them. This CDR3 has 16 residues. The CDR3, as DNA: TGTGCCAGCAGCCCCCACCCCCCCCAGGTTTCCTACGAGCAGTACTTC. Translated: CASSPHPPQVSYEQYF.

This clone was seen at least ten times. The chain joins TRBV30 to TRBJ1-6; 7 bases align to TRBD1. Germline CDR1 GTSNPN, CDR2 SVGIG (reference sequence). This CDR3 comprises 14 residues. The V gene end was trimmed by 4 bases and the J gene end by 7 bases; junction bases not matched to a gene: 7. The CDR3 bases are TGTGCCTGGACAACAGGGGTCGAAAATTCACCCCTCCACTTT. This translates into CAWTTGVENSPLHF.

This clone was recorded only once. The chain carries TRBV13 and TRBJ1-1, with TRBD1 as a possible D gene (6 bases). Trimming stripped 5 bases from V and 7 bases from J, with 17 bases between. Germline CDR1 reads PRHDT; CDR2 reads FYEKMQ (reference sequence). The CDR3 runs 14 residues. The CDR3 DNA is TGTGCCAGCAGCCGCAGTAGGGGGTGGGATGAAGCTTTCTTT. It is translated as CASSRSRGWDEAFF.

The V gene is TRBV9, the J gene TRBJ1-1; TRBD1 aligns across 8 bases. Per the germline V gene, CDR1 is SGDLS and CDR2 is YYNGEE. V lost 1 base and J lost 2; bases outside the gene matches: 4. There are 15 residues in the CDR3. The CDR3 sequence: CASSVSGQGNTEAFF. For the CDR3, the DNA is TGTGCCAGCAGCGTAAGTGGACAGGGAAACACTGAAGCTTTCTTT. Full variable domain (outside the CDR3, taken from reference TRBV9 and TRBJ1-1): DSGVTQTPKHLITATGQRVTLRCSPRSGDLSVYWYQQSLDQGLQFLIQYYNGEERAKGNILERFSAQQFPDLHSELNLSSLELGDSALYFCASSVSGQGNTEAFFGQGTRLTVV.